The 5 T cell receptor beta chains in this list originate from one sample, sequenced in a study of human T cells and chemical hapten exposure. TCRdb passed the RACE reads through MiXCR, listing each CDR3 protein once. This sample yields roughly 180,000 distinct CDR3 sequences, of which around 24% are seen a single time; approximately 6.7% belongs to the top ten. The time point is: patch test 1, 2 weeks after DPC sensitization. Described treatment: therapeutic diphenylcyclopropenone sensitization with weekly scalp DPC. The material was whole blood, obtained in connection with sensitization to the hapten diphenylcyclopropenone (DPC). These receptors were obtained from a woman aged 45-59 years with alopecia areata. Some clones in this sample may be carry-over from other donors' samples.

V usage is TRBV5-4 and J usage is TRBJ1-6; 9 nucleotides align to TRBD1. The CDR3 has 17 residues. The germline CDR1 and CDR2 sequences are SGHNT and YYREEE (reference sequence). V lost 5 bases to trimming and J lost 7 bases; unmatched junction nucleotides: 13. CDR3: CASRSGSGTGRNSPLHF. The CDR3 nucleotides read TGTGCCAGCAGATCCGGTTCCGGGACAGGGAGAAATTCACCCCTCCACTTT.

This clonotype was found a few times. The gene calls are TRBV29-1 and TRBJ2-3; 10 nucleotides match TRBD2. Trimming took 4 bases from V and 6 from J; bases not matched to a gene: 4. The CDR3 has 13 amino acids. Looked up from germline, CDR1 is SQVTM and CDR2 is ANQGSEA. The DNA for the CDR3 is TGCAGCGTTGCTACTAGCGGGACTGATACGCAGTATTTT. This gives the protein CSVATSGTDTQYF.

The V and J genes are TRBV28 and TRBJ1-2; 8 bases match TRBD1. The J segment lost 6 bases and the V segment lost 4 bases, leaving 7 bases of the junction unmatched. This CDR3 comprises 14 residues. Germline V gives CDR1 MDHEN, CDR2 SYDVKM. CDR3 amino acids: CASSYADRGHGYTF. The CDR3 nucleotides are TGTGCCAGCAGTTATGCCGACAGGGGACATGGCTACACCTTC.

This clonotype has ten or more counts. V and J are TRBV27 and TRBJ2-2; D could derive from TRBD1 or TRBD2 (5 bases each). The CDR3 has 16 residues. V was clipped by 6 bases and J by 2 bases, with 16 bases between them. Germline V gives CDR1 MNHEY, CDR2 SMNVEV (reference sequence). This chain's CDR3 is CASSTPTGRNTGELFF. The CDR3 DNA follows: TGTGCCAGCAGCACTCCGACGGGGCGCAACACCGGGGAGCTGTTTTTT.

In this sample, this clonotype turned up a few times. The genes are TRBV2 and TRBJ2-7; D might be TRBD1 or TRBD2, each matching 5 bases. The CDR3 length is 12 residues. CDR1 and CDR2 (germline): SNHLY, FYNNEI. The V end lost 7 bases, the J end lost 0 bases, and 7 bases lay between the germline ends. The CDR3, as DNA: TGTGCCAGCATAGGGACCTCCTACGAGCAGTACTTC. Protein sequence: CASIGTSYEQYF.